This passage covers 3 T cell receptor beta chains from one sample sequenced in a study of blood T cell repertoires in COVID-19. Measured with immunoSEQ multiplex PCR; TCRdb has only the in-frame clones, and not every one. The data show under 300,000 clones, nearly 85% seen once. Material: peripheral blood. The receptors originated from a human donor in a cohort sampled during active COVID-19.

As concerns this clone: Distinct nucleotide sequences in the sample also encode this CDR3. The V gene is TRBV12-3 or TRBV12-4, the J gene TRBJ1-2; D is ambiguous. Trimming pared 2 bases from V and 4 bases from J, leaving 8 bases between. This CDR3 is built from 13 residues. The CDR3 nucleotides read TGTGCCAGCAGTTTACGCCAGTTCTATGGCTACACCTTC. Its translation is CASSLRQFYGYTF.

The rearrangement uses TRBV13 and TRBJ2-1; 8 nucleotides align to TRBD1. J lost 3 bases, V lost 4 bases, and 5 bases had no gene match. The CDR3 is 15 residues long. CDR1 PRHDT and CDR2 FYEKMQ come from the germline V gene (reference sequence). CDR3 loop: CASSSGQGHYNEQFF. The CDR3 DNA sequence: TGTGCCAGCAGCTCAGGACAGGGACACTACAATGAGCAGTTCTTC.

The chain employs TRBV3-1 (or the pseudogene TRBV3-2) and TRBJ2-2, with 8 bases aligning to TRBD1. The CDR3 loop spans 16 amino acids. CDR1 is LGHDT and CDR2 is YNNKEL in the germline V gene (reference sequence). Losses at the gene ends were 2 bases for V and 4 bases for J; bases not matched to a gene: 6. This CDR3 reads CASSQSTGVGTGELFF. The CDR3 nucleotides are TGTGCCAGCAGCCAATCGACAGGGGTAGGCACCGGGGAGCTGTTTTTT.